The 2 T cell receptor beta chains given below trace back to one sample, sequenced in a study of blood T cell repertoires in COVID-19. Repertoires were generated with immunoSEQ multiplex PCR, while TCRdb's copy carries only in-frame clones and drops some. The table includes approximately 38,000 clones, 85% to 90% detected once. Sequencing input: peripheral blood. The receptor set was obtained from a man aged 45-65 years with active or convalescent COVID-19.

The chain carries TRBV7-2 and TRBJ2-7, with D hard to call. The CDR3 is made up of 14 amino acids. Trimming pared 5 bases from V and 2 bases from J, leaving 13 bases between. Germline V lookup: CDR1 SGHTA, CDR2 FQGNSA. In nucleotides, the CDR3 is TGTGCCAGCAGCCACGGTGGGCGCCCCTACGAGCAGTACTTC. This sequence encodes CASSHGGRPYEQYF.

The CDR3 region is CASMPSGLNYEQYF. For the CDR3, the DNA is TGTGCCAGCATGCCTAGCGGGTTGAACTACGAGCAGTACTTC. The rearrangement joins TRBV2 to TRBJ2-7; TRBD2 agrees at 8 bases. The CDR3 extends over 14 amino acids. Germline-derived CDR1 and CDR2 are SNHLY and FYNNEI. Trimming at V came to 7 bases and at J to 3 bases, leaving 8 bases not matched to a gene.